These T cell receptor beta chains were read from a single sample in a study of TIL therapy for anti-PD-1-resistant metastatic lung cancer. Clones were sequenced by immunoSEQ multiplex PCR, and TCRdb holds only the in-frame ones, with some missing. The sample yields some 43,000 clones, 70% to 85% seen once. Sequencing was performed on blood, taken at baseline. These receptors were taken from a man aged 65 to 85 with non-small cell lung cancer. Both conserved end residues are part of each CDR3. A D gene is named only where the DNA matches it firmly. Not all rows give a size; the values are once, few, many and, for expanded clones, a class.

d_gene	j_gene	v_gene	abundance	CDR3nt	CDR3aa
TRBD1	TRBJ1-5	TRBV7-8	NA	TGTGCCAGCAGCTACGGGACAGGGGGAAGTCAGCCCCAGCATTTT	CASSYGTGGSQPQHF
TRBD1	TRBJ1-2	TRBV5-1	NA	TGCGCCAGCAGCCAAACAGGGGGCGCTCAATATGGCTACACCTTC	CASSQTGGAQYGYTF
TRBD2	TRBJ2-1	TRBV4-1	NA	TGCGCCAGCAGCCAAGGTTTCTCCGGGACTAGCGGAGTCTCCTACAATGAGCAGTTCTTC	CASSQGFSGTSGVSYNEQFF
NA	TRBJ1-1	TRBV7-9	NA	TGTGCCAGCAGCGCGGGGGGGATGGACACTGAAGCTTTCTTT	CASSAGGMDTEAFF
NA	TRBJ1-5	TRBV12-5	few	TGTGCTAGTGGTCACGATCAGCCCCAGCATTTT	CASGHDQPQHF
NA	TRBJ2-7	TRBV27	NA	TGTGCCAGCAGCCCGCCGGGATGGGGGCTTGAGCAGTACTTC	CASSPPGWGLEQYF
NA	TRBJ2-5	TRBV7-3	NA	TGTGCCAGCAGCTTAACTGGGGGGATTCAAGAGACCCAGTACTTC	CASSLTGGIQETQYF
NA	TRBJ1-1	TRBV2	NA	TGTGCCAGCAGGGGAGGCACTGAAGCTTTCTTT	CASRGGTEAFF
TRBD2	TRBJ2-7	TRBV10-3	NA	TGTGCCATCAGTGAAAGGACTAGCTCCTACGAGCAGTACTTC	CAISERTSSYEQYF
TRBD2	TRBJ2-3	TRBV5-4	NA	TGTGCCAGCAACCCAACCGGGACTAGCGGCACAGATACGCAGTATTTT	CASNPTGTSGTDTQYF
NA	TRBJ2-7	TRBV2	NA	TGTGCCAGCACATCCATCTACGAGCAGTACTTC	CASTSIYEQYF
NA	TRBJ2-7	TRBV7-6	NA	TGTGCCAGCAGCTTATCCATCAACCGGGACATATTATACGAGCAGTACTTC	CASSLSINRDILYEQYF
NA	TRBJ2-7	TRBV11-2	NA	TGTGCCAGCAGCTTAGATTCCGGCAGGGGGGCAGGCTACGAGCAGTACTTC	CASSLDSGRGAGYEQYF
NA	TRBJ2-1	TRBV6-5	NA	TGTGCCAGCAGTGACGGGTCTTCTTTGAATGAGCAGTTCTTC	CASSDGSSLNEQFF